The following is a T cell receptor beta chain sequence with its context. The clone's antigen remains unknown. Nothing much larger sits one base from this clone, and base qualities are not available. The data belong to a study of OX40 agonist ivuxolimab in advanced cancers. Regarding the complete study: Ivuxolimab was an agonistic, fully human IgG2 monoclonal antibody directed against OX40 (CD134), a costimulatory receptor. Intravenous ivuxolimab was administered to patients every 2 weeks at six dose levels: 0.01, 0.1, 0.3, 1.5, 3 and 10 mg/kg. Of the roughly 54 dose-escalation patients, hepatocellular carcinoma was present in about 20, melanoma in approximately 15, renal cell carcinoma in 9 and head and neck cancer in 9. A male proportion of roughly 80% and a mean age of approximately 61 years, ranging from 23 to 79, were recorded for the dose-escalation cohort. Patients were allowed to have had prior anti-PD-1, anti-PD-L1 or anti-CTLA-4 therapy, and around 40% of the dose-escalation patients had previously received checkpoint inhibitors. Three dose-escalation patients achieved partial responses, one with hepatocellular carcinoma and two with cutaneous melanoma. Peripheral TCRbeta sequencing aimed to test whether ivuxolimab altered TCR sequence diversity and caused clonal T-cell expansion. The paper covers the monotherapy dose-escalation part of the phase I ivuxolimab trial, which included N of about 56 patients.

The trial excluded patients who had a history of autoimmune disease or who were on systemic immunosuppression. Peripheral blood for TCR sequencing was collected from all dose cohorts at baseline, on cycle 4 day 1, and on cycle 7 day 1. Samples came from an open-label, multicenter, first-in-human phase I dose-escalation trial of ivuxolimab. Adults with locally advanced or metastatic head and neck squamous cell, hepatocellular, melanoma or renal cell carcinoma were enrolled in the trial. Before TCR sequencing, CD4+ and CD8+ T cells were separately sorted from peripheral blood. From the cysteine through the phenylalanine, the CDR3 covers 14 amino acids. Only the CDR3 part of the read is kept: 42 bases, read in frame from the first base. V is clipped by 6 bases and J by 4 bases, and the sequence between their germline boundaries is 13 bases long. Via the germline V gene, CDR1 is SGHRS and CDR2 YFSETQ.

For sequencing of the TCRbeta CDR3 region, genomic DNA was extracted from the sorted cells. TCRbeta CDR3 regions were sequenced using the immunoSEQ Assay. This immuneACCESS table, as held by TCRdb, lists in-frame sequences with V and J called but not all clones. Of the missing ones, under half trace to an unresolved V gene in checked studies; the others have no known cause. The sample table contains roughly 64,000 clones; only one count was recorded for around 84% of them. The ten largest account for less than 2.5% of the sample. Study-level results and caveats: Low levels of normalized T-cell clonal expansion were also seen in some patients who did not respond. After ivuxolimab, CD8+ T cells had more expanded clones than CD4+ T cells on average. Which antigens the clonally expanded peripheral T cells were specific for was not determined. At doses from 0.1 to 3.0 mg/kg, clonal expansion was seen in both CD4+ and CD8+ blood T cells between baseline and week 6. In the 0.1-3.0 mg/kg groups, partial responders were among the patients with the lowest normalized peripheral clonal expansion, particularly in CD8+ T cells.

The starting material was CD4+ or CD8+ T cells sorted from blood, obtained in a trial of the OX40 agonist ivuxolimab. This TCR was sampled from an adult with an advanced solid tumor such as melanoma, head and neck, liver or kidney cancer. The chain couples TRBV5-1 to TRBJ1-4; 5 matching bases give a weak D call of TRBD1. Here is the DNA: TGCGCCAGCACGGGGGGGTCTGGTAATGAAAAACTGTTTTTT. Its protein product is CASTGGSGNEKLFF. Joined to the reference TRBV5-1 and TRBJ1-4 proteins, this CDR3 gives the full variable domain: KAGVTQTPRYLIKTRGQQVTLSCSPISGHRSVSWYQQTPGQGLQFLFEYFSETQRNKGNFPGRFSGRQFSNSRSEMNVSTLELGDSALYLCASTGGSGNEKLFFGSGTQLSVL.